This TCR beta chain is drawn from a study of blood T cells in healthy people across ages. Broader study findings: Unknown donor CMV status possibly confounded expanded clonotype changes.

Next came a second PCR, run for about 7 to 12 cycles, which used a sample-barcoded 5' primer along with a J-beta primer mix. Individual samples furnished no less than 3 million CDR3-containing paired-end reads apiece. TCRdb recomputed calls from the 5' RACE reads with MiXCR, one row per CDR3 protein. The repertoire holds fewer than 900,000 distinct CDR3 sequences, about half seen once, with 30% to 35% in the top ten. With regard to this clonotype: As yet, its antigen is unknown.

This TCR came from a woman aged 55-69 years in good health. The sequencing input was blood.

The CDR3 loop is CASSPAELGGYTF. CDR3 bases: TGTGCCAGCTCCCCCGCCGAATTGGGTGGCTACACCTTC. This chain connects TRBV18 to TRBJ1-2; unclear D gene. Trimming pared 6 bases from V and 7 bases from J, leaving 15 bases between. CDR3 length equals 13 residues. Germline CDR1 and CDR2: KGHSH and LQKENI. Supplemented by reference TRBV18 and TRBJ1-2, the full variable domain reads NAGVMQNPRHLVRRRGQEARLRCSPMKGHSHVYWYRQLPEEGLKFMVYLQKENIIDESGMPKERFSAEFPKEGPSILRIQQVVRGDSAAYFCASSPAELGGYTFGSGTRLTVV.